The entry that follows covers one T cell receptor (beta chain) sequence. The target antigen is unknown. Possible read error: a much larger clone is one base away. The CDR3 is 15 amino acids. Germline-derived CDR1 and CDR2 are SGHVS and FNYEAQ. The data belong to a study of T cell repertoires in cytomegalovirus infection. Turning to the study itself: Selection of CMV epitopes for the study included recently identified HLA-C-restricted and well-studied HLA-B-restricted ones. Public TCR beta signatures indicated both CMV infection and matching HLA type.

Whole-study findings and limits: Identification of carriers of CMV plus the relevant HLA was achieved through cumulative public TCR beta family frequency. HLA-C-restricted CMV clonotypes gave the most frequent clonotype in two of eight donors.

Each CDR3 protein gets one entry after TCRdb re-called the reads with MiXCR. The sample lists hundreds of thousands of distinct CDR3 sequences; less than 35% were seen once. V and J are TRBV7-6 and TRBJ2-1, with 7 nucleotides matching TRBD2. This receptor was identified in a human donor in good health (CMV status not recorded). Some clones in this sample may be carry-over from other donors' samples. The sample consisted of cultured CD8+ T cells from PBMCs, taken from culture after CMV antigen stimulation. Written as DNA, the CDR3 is TGTGTCAGCAGCTTCCGGGACTATCCTTACAATGAGCAGTTCTTC. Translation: CVSSFRDYPYNEQFF.